Here is one TCR beta chain with its context. The data belong to a study of blood T cell repertoires in COVID-19. About the study: The origin of the acute and convalescent COVID-19 samples was the United States, Italy and Spain. T cells, B-cell-depleted T cells, or PBMCs provided the cDNA or gDNA that served as material.

The CDR3 has 15 residues. J lost 5 bases, V lost 5 bases, and 7 bases had no gene match. Germline V gives CDR1 MDHEN, CDR2 SYDVKM. As originally analysed: Cell counts per sample came from amplifying reference gene primers. The protocol was immunoSEQ multiplex PCR, while the TCRdb copy is restricted to in-frame clones and leaves out a portion. Clone size and the V and J calls come from that table; the DNA yielded D and trimming. The data show around 78,000 clones, with about 89% seen just once and approximately 1.9% held by the top ten. The chain is built from TRBV28 and TRBJ1-5, with 9 bases fitting TRBD1. The receptor's source is a woman aged 60 to 75 with acute or convalescent COVID-19. The specimen sequenced was peripheral blood. CDR3 sequence (DNA): TGTGCCAGCAGTACCGGGACAGGGATTTATCAGCCCCAGCATTTT. It is translated as CASSTGTGIYQPQHF.